This T cell receptor (beta chain) was identified during a study of T cells in Graves' hyperthyroidism and ophthalmopathy. The study included ophthalmopathy patients with Clinical Activity Score at least 3, NOSPECS grade at least 4 and duration under 3 months. It was uncontrolled infection, other autoimmune disease, pregnancy or lactation that excluded patients. Many counts were recorded for this clonotype. This CDR3 contains 14 residues. Per the germline V gene, CDR1 is PRHDT and CDR2 is FYEKMQ (reference sequence). The V gene end was trimmed by 3 bases and the J gene end by 4 bases; junction bases not matched to a gene: 1. Researchers took RNA transcripts and amplified the TCR beta CDR3 regions from them. HTBI primers were employed in a first-round RT-PCR of the TCR CDR3. One entry per CDR3 protein results from TCRdb running MiXCR on the multiplex PCR reads. Among 600,000 to 650,000 distinct CDR3 sequences, about a fifth were seen once, and the ten largest hold approximately 30%.

The receptor comes from a man in his thirties or forties with Graves' ophthalmopathy. Sequenced sample: blood. The V and J genes are TRBV13 and TRBJ2-1; 9 bases line up with TRBD1. In nucleotides, the CDR3 is TGTGCCAGCAGCTTCGGGACAGGGTACAATGAGCAGTTCTTC. The encoded protein is CASSFGTGYNEQFF.